The source of this T cell receptor beta chain is a study of blood T cell repertoires in COVID-19. Study processing details: Amplification from reference gene primers served as the basis for estimated nucleated cell counts. TCRdb's copy holds only in-frame clones and misses some; the assay was immunoSEQ multiplex PCR. The D gene and trimming were derived from the DNA, and the V and J assignments and clone size from that table. The sample holds roughly 250,000 clones, more than 60% seen once. Germline-derived CDR1 and CDR2 are SGHAT and FQNNGV. Trimming removed 5 bases from V and 8 bases from J; junction bases left unmatched: 6. The CDR3 has 14 residues.

This clonotype was obtained from a woman in her thirties or forties with active or convalescent COVID-19. The chain combines TRBV11-2 with TRBJ1-2; TRBD1 matches at 12 bases. The sequencing input was peripheral blood. In nucleotides, the CDR3 is TGTGCCAGCAGCGTCCGGGACAGGGGGCTGGGCTACACCTTC. It codes for CASSVRDRGLGYTF.